This T cell receptor (beta chain) was identified in a study of graft-versus-host responses after intestinal transplantation. In the study overall: Recipients received multivisceral, liver-intestinal, or isolated intestinal transplants. Every recipient underwent anti-thymocyte globulin induction, then tacrolimus and steroids for two to four years.

This CDR3 has 13 residues. Germline V lookup: CDR1 SGDLS, CDR2 YYNGEE. V was shortened by 1 base and J by 8 bases, with 12 bases between the two germline ends. Here immunoSEQ multiplex PCR was the method, and the copy in TCRdb shows in-frame clones only, minus some. The sample comprises tens of thousands of clones, about 94% of which are singletons, and roughly 0.2% rests with the top ten. As concerns this clone: Antigen: not known.

The source of this sequence is a human donor who was the organ donor for an intestinal transplant. The chain links TRBV9 to TRBJ1-2; D perhaps matches TRBD1 (6 bases). The starting material was unstimulated CD4+ T cells sorted from spleen or lymph node cells, obtained before transplant. The CDR3 is CASSVRQEGGYTF. CDR3 sequence (DNA): TGTGCCAGCAGCGTAAGACAGGAGGGCGGCTACACCTTC.